This TCR beta chain was sequenced for a study of OX40 agonist ivuxolimab in advanced cancers. Study overall: All patients had ivuxolimab intravenously every 2 weeks at 0.01 to 10 mg/kg. The dose-escalation group included hepatocellular carcinoma, melanoma, renal cell carcinoma and head and neck cancer. Of the participants, more than 35% had some prior anti-PD-1, anti-PD-L1 or anti-CTLA-4 therapy, which was allowed.

Repertoires were generated with immunoSEQ multiplex PCR, while TCRdb's copy carries only in-frame clones and drops some. Here the sample spans some 100,000 clones, 92% being singletons. In its sample, this clone was seen once. The germline V gene encodes CDR1 SGHRS and CDR2 YFSETQ. V lost 0 bases to trimming and J lost 7 bases; unmatched junction nucleotides: 4. The CDR3 extends over 13 amino acids. The chain has TRBV5-1 and TRBJ2-7, with TRBD2 matching over 7 bases. This receptor was taken from an adult with an advanced solid tumor such as melanoma, head and neck, liver or kidney cancer. The sequencing used CD4+ or CD8+ T cells sorted from blood, collected in a trial of the OX40 agonist ivuxolimab. CDR3 sequence: CASSLAVGGEQYF. The CDR3 bases are TGCGCCAGCAGCTTGGCCGTGGGAGGGGAGCAGTACTTC.